This TCR beta chain was profiled in a study of cytomegalovirus exposure and HLA in healthy donors. Study details: Clustering assigned about 79% of the approximately 400 genotyped donors to the Caucasian-associated ancestry cluster. Notes on the study in general: Overall, roughly 160 TCR beta chains were annotated as cytomegalovirus-associated. Most observed TCR sequences were rare, whereas some public TCRs were detected in many donors. Associated with HLA alleles at 0.05 false discovery rate in a later analysis were around 17,000 TCR beta sequences.

Per germline, CDR1 SGHTA and CDR2 FQGNSA. The CDR3 has 14 amino acids. Trimming removed 2 bases from V and 2 bases from J, with 7 bases in between. A note on this clone: Its antigen remains unidentified.

A multiplex PCR was run with 60 Vbeta primers and 13 Jbeta primers. Clones were read by immunoSEQ multiplex PCR, and TCRdb kept only the in-frame ones, dropping some. The table lists about 20,000 clones, around 73% of them singletons. The specimen sequenced was PBMCs. V usage is TRBV7-2 and J usage is TRBJ1-5; D is ambiguous. This clonotype originated in a man between 60 and 75 years old in good health and CMV-seronegative. CDR3 region: CASSLREGNQPQHF. The CDR3, as DNA: TGTGCCAGCAGCTTAAGAGAGGGCAATCAGCCCCAGCATTTT.